The present T cell receptor (beta chain) was sequenced within a study of CD8 T cells in ankylosing spondylitis. TCRdb recomputed calls from the 5' RACE reads with MiXCR, one row per CDR3 protein. This sample carries 150,000 to 200,000 distinct CDR3 sequences, 15% to 20% of them seen once, and the ten largest clones take 4.3%. Germline assignment: CDR1 SGHRS and CDR2 YFSETQ. The V end lost 1 base, the J end lost 4 bases, and 18 bases lay between the germline ends. The CDR3 contains 18 residues. Study results and caveats: A TCR beta motif of eight highly homologous variants appeared characteristic of ankylosing spondylitis blood.

This clonotype was seen many times. Its antigen remains unknown. The sequencing sample was made of blood, either unsorted or a sorted T cell fraction (not recorded which). The rearrangement uses TRBV5-1 and TRBJ2-6; D remains ambiguous. The sequence was obtained from a male donor between 10 and 30 years old with ankylosing spondylitis or in good health (not recorded which). For the CDR3, the DNA is TGCGCCAGCAGCTTGCGACCCCCGGCCCAGGCAGGGGCCAACGTCCTGACTTTC. This sequence encodes CASSLRPPAQAGANVLTF.